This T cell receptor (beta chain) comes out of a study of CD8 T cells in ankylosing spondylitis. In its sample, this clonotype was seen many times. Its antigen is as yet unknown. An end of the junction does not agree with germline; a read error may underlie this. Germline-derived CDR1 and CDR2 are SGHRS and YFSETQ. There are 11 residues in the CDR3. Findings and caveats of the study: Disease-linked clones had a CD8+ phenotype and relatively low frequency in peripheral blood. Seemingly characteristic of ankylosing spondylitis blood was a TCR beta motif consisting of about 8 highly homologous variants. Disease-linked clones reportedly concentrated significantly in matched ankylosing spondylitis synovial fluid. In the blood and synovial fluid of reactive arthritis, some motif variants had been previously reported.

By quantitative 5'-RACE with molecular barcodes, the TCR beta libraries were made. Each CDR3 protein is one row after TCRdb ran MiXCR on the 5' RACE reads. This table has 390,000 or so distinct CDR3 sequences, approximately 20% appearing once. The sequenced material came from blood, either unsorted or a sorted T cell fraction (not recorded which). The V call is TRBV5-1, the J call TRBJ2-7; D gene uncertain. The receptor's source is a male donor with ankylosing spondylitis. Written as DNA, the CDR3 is TGTGCCAGCAGCTTAGTGAACGAGCAGTACTTC. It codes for CASSLVNEQYF.